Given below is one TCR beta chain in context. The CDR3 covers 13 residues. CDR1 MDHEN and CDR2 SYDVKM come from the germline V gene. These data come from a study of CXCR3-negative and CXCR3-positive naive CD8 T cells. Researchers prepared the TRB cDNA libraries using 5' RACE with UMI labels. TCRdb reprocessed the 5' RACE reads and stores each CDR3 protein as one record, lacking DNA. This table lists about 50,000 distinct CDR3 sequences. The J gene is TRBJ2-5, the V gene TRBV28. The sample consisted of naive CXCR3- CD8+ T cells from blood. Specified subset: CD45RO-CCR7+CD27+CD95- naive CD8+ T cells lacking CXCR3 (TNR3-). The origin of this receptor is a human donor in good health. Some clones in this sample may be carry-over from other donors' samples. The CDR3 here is CASSTDLQETQYF.